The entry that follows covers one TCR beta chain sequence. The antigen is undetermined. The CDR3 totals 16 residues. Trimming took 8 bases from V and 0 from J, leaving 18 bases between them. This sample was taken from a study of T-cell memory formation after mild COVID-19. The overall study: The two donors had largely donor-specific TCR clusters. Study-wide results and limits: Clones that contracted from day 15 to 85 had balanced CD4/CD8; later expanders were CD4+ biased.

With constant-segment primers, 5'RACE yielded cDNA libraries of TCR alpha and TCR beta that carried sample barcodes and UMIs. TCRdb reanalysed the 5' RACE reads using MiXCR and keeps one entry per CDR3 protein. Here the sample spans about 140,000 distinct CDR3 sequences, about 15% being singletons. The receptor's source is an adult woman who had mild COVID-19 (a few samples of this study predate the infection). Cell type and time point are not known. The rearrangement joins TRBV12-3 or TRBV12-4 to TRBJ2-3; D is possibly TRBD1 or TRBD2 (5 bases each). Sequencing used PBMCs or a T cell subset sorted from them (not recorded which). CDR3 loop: CASESVAGSSTDTQYF. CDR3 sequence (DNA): TGTGCCAGCGAATCAGTGGCAGGGAGTAGCACAGATACGCAGTATTTT.